This T cell receptor beta chain was sequenced in a study of liver allograft versus peripheral blood T cells. In the study overall: Hepatic allograft T cell receptor repertoires were evaluated relative to those present in recipients' peripheral blood.

Via MiXCR, TCRdb re-called the reads, giving one row per CDR3 protein. The sample records just over 6,500 distinct CDR3 sequences, roughly a sixth being singletons. This clonotype has only a few counts. V dropped 3 bases and J dropped 0; count of bases not matched to a gene: 2. The germline gives CDR1 SGHRS, CDR2 YFSETQ. The CDR3 runs 15 residues. This chain connects TRBV5-1 to TRBJ2-2, with 7 bases that match TRBD2. The sequence derives from a human patient who had a liver transplant. Some T cells may have originated in the graft donor. The CDR3 loop reads CASSSLAANTGELFF. The CDR3 region has the DNA TGCGCCAGCAGCTCCCTAGCGGCGAACACCGGGGAGCTGTTTTTT.